The 20 T cell receptor beta chains in this list originate from one sample, sequenced in a study of shared T cell receptors in the human thymus. Here immunoSEQ multiplex PCR was the method, and the copy in TCRdb shows in-frame clones only, minus some. This sample has hundreds of thousands of clones, with around 89% found just once. Another study also made use of these data, one on human thymus T cells.

Sequenced material: thymocytes. The receptors here all came from a boy under two years old with a congenital heart defect.

V usage is TRBV5-1 and J usage is TRBJ1-1; TRBD1 matches at 9 bases. Unmatched junction bases numbered 7, after V lost 1 base and J lost 3 bases. This CDR3 spans 16 amino acids. Looked up from germline, CDR1 is SGHRS and CDR2 is YFSETQ. CDR3 coding DNA: TGCGCCAGCAGCTTGCCCGGACAGGGGAGGCACACTGAAGCTTTCTTT. Residues: CASSLPGQGRHTEAFF.

The chain uses TRBV7-8 and TRBJ2-7; 13 bases map to TRBD2. The V segment lost 1 base and the J segment 2 bases; nucleotides outside the gene matches: 5. Germline V lookup: CDR1 SGHVS, CDR2 FQNEAQ. The CDR3 extends over 17 amino acids. The CDR3 sequence is CASSLERTSGSPYEQYF. The CDR3 DNA reads as TGTGCCAGCAGCTTAGAGCGGACTAGCGGGAGTCCCTACGAGCAGTACTTC. The whole variable domain, filled in from reference TRBV7-8 and TRBJ2-7, reads GAGVSQSPRYKVAKRGQDVALRCDPISGHVSLFWYQQALGQGPEFLTYFQNEAQLDKSGLPSDRFFAERPEGSVSTLKIQRTQQEDSAVYLCASSLERTSGSPYEQYFGPGTRLTVT.

The chain links TRBV5-6 to TRBJ1-2; 8 bases are a match to TRBD1. The ends lost 0 bases at V and 5 bases at J; junction bases unmatched: 3. This CDR3 contains 14 residues. The germline CDR1 and CDR2 sequences are SGHDT and YYEEEE. This chain's CDR3 is CASSLVRQGYGYTF. The CDR3, as DNA: TGTGCCAGCAGCTTGGTTCGACAGGGGTATGGCTACACCTTC.

This chain links TRBV7-3 with TRBJ2-3; 9 nucleotides agree with TRBD2. CDR3 size: 16 residues. V lost 1 base to trimming and J lost 5 bases; unmatched junction nucleotides: 7. Germline values: CDR1 SGHTA, CDR2 FQGTGA. CDR3 DNA sequence: TGTGCCAGCAGCTTAAAGGGCGGGAGGGCCCAAGATACGCAGTATTTT. Translated, it gives CASSLKGGRAQDTQYF. Full variable domain (missing parts from reference TRBV7-3 and TRBJ2-3): GAGVSQTPSNKVTEKGKYVELRCDPISGHTALYWYRQSLGQGPEFLIYFQGTGAADDSGLPNDRFFAVRPEGSVSTLKIQRTERGDSAVYLCASSLKGGRAQDTQYFGPGTRLTVL.

The chain joins TRBV11-2 to TRBJ2-7; TRBD1 might be the D (5 bases). Germline lookup yields CDR1 SGHAT and CDR2 FQNNGV. The CDR3 consists of 13 residues. V gave up 2 bases and J gave up 3 bases, with 8 bases separating them. This CDR3 is CASSLIQGYEQYF. CDR3 in DNA: TGTGCCAGCAGCTTAATCCAGGGCTACGAGCAGTACTTC.

The chain carries TRBV10-3 and TRBJ2-3; 12 bases fit TRBD2. Per germline, CDR1 ENHRY and CDR2 SYGVKD. V trimming: 3 bases; J trimming: 3 bases; junction bases outside the gene matches: 10. The CDR3 runs to 18 residues. The CDR3 loop reads CAISDHTWTSGMTDTQYF. CDR3 bases: TGTGCCATCAGTGATCATACATGGACTAGCGGGATGACAGATACGCAGTATTTT.

The rearrangement links TRBV29-1 to TRBJ2-2; 11 bases agree with TRBD2. This CDR3 contains 14 residues. CDR1 and CDR2 (germline): SQVTM, ANQGSEA. With V trimmed by 7 bases and J by 6 bases, 7 bases remained unmatched. DNA of the CDR3: TGCAGCGCGATAGCGGGAGGGCGGCCCGGGGAGCTGTTTTTT. Translated, it gives CSAIAGGRPGELFF.

J is TRBJ1-1 and V is TRBV18; a weak D match, TRBD1 (5 bases). There are 19 residues in the CDR3. Trimming took off 1 base at V and 4 bases at J, with 25 bases between the two ends. The germline CDR1 and CDR2 sequences are KGHSH and LQKENI. CDR3 loop: CASSPRLGNRLLCPTEAFF. CDR3 sequence (DNA): TGTGCCAGCTCACCACGGTTGGGAAACAGGCTGTTGTGTCCCACTGAAGCTTTCTTT.

The chain uses TRBV6-5 and TRBJ2-5, with D possibly being TRBD1 (7 bases). V shed 2 bases and J shed 3 bases, with 10 bases lying between them. CDR3 length: 14 amino acids. Germline assignment: CDR1 MNHEY and CDR2 SVGAGI. This CDR3 is CASSYGRGEETQYF. CDR3 nucleotides: TGTGCCAGCAGTTACGGCAGGGGGGAAGAGACCCAGTACTTC.

The V gene is TRBV7-2, the J gene TRBJ2-6, with 10 bases matching TRBD1. This CDR3 contains 19 residues. Germline values: CDR1 SGHTA, CDR2 FQGNSA. V gave up 5 bases and J gave up 0 bases; unmatched junction bases: 10. CDR3: CASSTRQGAGSSGANVLTF. CDR3 DNA: TGTGCCAGCAGCACAAGACAGGGGGCAGGTTCCTCTGGGGCCAACGTCCTGACTTTC.

The gene calls are TRBV7-9 and TRBJ2-2; D is perhaps TRBD1 (5 bases). Germline-derived CDR1 and CDR2 are SEHNR and FQNEAQ (reference sequence). This CDR3 region has 16 residues. The V gene lost 7 bases and the J gene lost 2 bases, with 17 bases spanning the gap. This chain's CDR3 is CASTRVGQTNTGELFF. The CDR3 DNA is TGTGCCAGCACCCGGGTGGGGCAGACTAACACCGGGGAGCTGTTTTTT.

This clone was picked up one time. This rearrangement joins TRBV27 to TRBJ1-1; the D gene is possibly TRBD1 (5 bases). V was trimmed by 7 bases and J by 3 bases, leaving 15 bases between them. Germline loops: CDR1 MNHEY, CDR2 SMNVEV (reference sequence). The CDR3 length is 14 residues. CDR3 in amino acids: CASKKSGGDTEAFF. DNA for the CDR3: TGTGCCAGCAAGAAATCCGGGGGGGACACTGAAGCTTTCTTT.

V and J are TRBV7-9 and TRBJ2-3; 8 bases are a match to TRBD1. The germline V gene encodes CDR1 SEHNR and CDR2 FQNEAQ (reference sequence). The CDR3 is made up of 13 amino acids. V lost 9 bases and J lost 0; bases outside the gene matches: 2. This CDR3 is CARQGASTDTQYF. CDR3 coding DNA: TGTGCCAGGCAGGGGGCTAGCACAGATACGCAGTATTTT.

The chain combines TRBV4-3 with TRBJ2-3; the D gene is possibly TRBD2 (6 bases). The CDR3 sequence is 15 residues long. Trimming removed 0 bases at V and 6 bases at J, with 13 bases between. The germline V gene encodes CDR1 LGHNA and CDR2 YSLEER. DNA of the CDR3: TGCGCCAGCAGCCAAGATAGTAGCGGCCCGGATACGCAGTATTTT. This sequence encodes CASSQDSSGPDTQYF.

The chain is built from TRBV5-4 and TRBJ2-7; weak D call: TRBD1 (5 bases). The CDR3 is made up of 17 amino acids. The germline gives CDR1 SGHNT, CDR2 YYREEE (reference sequence). The V end was cut by 0 bases, the J end by 0 bases, with 16 bases between. In nucleotides, the CDR3 is TGTGCCAGCAGCTTGGAATTCAGTTTAGACAGCTCCTACGAGCAGTACTTC. Translation gives CASSLEFSLDSSYEQYF.

Remarks on this clone: Other DNA sequences from this sample encode an identical CDR3 as well. This chain uses TRBV27 with TRBJ1-5; tentatively, D is TRBD1 (6 bases). This CDR3 has 14 amino acids. Trimming removed 9 bases from V and 4 bases from J, with 16 bases in between. The germline gives CDR1 MNHEY, CDR2 SMNVEV (reference sequence). CDR3 sequence (DNA): TGTGCCAGTAGTAAGATACAGGGAAATCAGCCCCAGCATTTT. As protein: CASSKIQGNQPQHF.

The CDR3, as DNA: TGTGCCACCAGGGCACTAGGAAGCCTAGGTTCATACGAGCAGTACTTC. Amino acids: CATRALGSLGSYEQYF. The chain joins TRBV15 to TRBJ2-7, with D tentatively TRBD2 (5 bases). The CDR3 sequence is 16 residues long. V was pared by 6 bases and J by 4 bases, with 22 bases between. CDR1 LNHNV and CDR2 YYDKDF come from the germline V gene (reference sequence).

The chain joins TRBV14 to TRBJ2-7; 9 bases agree with TRBD1. This CDR3 is 15 amino acids long. Germline CDR1 reads SGHDN; CDR2 reads FVKESK. V shed 5 bases and J 1 base; nucleotides not matched to a gene: 6. CDR3 sequence: CASSIAGTGSYEQYF. CDR3 nucleotides: TGTGCCAGCAGCATCGCCGGGACAGGGTCCTACGAGCAGTACTTC.

V and J are TRBV4-3 and TRBJ2-7, with TRBD2 matching over 9 bases. Unmatched junction bases numbered 15, after V lost 3 bases and J lost 6 bases. The CDR3 runs to 17 residues. In germline, CDR1 is LGHNA, CDR2 YSLEER. The CDR3 spells CASSHELAGRLPAEQYF. DNA for the CDR3: TGCGCCAGCAGCCACGAGCTAGCGGGACGGCTTCCTGCCGAGCAGTACTTC.

In this sample, this clone turned up once. The V call is TRBV7-8, the J call TRBJ2-1, with TRBD2 matching over 11 bases. In germline, CDR1 is SGHVS, CDR2 FQNEAQ. Unmatched junction bases numbered 2, after V lost 3 bases and J lost 1 base. This CDR3 is 16 amino acids long. The CDR3 DNA is TGTGCCAGCAGCTTGGGGACTAGCGGATCCTACAATGAGCAGTTCTTC. It specifies CASSLGTSGSYNEQFF.